This T cell receptor beta chain came from a study of cytotoxic CD8 clonotypes in ibrutinib-treated CLL. About the research overall: Partial response occurred in approximately 24 patients and complete response in 2; at median about 70 months, approximately 15 remained remitted and some twelve progressed.

Method: immunoSEQ multiplex PCR; TCRdb's copy keeps in-frame clones and lacks some. The sample carries some 200,000 clones, about four fifths recorded once. Germline CDR1 is MGHRA and CDR2 is YSYEKL. Trimming removed 6 bases from V and 2 bases from J, with 16 bases in between. This CDR3 spans 15 amino acids. The V call is TRBV4-1, the J call TRBJ1-2; D gene unclear. The sequence derives from a human donor with chronic lymphocytic leukemia. The sample consisted of PBMCs, taken after 12 months of ibrutinib treatment. DNA of the CDR3: TGCGCCAGCAGTCGCCCGGGCAAAGGGAACTATGGCTACACCTTC. It encodes CASSRPGKGNYGYTF.